These T cell receptor beta chains were read from a single sample in a study of cytomegalovirus exposure and HLA in healthy donors. Generated by immunoSEQ multiplex PCR, the TCRdb table keeps only in-frame clones and is missing some. The table has about 43,000 clones, roughly half seen once. The specimen was PBMCs. The source is a man in his sixties in good health and CMV-seronegative. CDR3s include the opening cysteine and the closing phenylalanine or tryptophan. The D gene is left open where the match is weak.

v_call d_call cdr3_aa
TRBV4-2 TRBD1 CASSQGTGAANYGYTF
TRBV29-1 TRBD1 CSVDRDRGPNEQFF
TRBV10-3 TRBD1 CATGIGTGVSEQFF
TRBV6-1 NA CASSESQSSNQPQHF
TRBV9 NA CASSVGQRQFF
TRBV21-1 NA CASSKLAFTGVYGYTF
TRBV7-2 NA CASSFRHEGAEAFF
TRBV14 TRBD1 CASSQRTGLQETQYF
TRBV9 NA CASSVVGQSEQYF
TRBV28 NA CASSSVYTEAFF
TRBV5-1 NA CASSLLGVQETQYF
TRBV6-1 NA CASSESRVVNEQYF
TRBV27 NA CASRTGLATNEKLFF
TRBV30 NA CAWSRGLGEQYF
TRBV30 NA CAWSPGGLLYEQYF
TRBV18 NA CASSRPGRYEQYF
TRBV28 NA CASSPPGDQPQHF
TRBV5-4 TRBD2 CASRGLGNRAGGEEQFF
TRBV29-1 TRBD1 CSVEYKGQGNTGELFF
TRBV14 TRBD2 CASSLLLAADTDTQYF
TRBV29-1 NA CSVDTVNYGYTF
TRBV5-6 NA CASSLWRMNTEAFF
TRBV6-5 NA CASSFTGNTEAFF
TRBV6-5 TRBD1 CASRNTGARNYGYTF
TRBV2 NA CASSDSLGRRWEQFF
TRBV5-1 NA CASRHSQGLGEQYF
TRBV5-1 NA CASSKDGSQLYEQYF
TRBV5-4 NA CASRGTDTYEQYF
TRBV18 TRBD1 CASSSGQSTEAFF
TRBV5-1 NA CASSRSQGRDYEQYF
TRBV6-1 NA CASDWTGGGNQPQHF
TRBV6-5 NA CASSYPSRGRTEAFF
TRBV30 NA CAWSTGLGGYEQYF
TRBV29-1 TRBD1 CSVTGTGIDGYTF
TRBV7-8 NA CASSLGGPGDTIYF
TRBV5-5 NA CASSLVGRATEQYF
TRBV18 NA CASSPPQGWTEAFF
TRBV28 NA CASSLEQGGGYTF
TRBV7-2 NA CASSLRGAFTEAFF
TRBV7-2 TRBD1 CASSTTGRKNTEAFF
TRBV2 NA CASRQRNSNQPQHF
TRBV29-1 TRBD1 CSARQGATDTQYF
TRBV29-1 NA CSGTGTSYEQYF
TRBV5-1 TRBD1 CASSWTGGGTEAFF
TRBV2 NA CASSSQTGYTGELFF
TRBV9 TRBD1 CASSVPAKQGAKGNQPQHF